The rows below give T cell receptor beta chains drawn from one sample of a study of T cell responses to AZD1222 COVID-19 vaccine. Some clones are missing from TCRdb's copy, which holds only in-frame ones; the method was immunoSEQ multiplex PCR. The sample holds around 170,000 clones; around 90% are singletons and the top ten take around 1.9%. Sequenced here: peripheral blood, sampled 28 days after the second AZD1222 dose. The receptors here all came from an adult who received the AZD1222 COVID-19 vaccine. CDR3s include the opening cysteine and the closing phenylalanine or tryptophan. D genes are given only for firm matches. The size entry is marked missing in some rows and otherwise reads once, few, many or a size class.

>.|.|TRBJ2-2|TRBV30
TGTGCCTGGAGTGTCGGCAGTTACACCGGGGAGCTGTTTTTT
CAWSVGSYTGELFF
>once|.|TRBJ2-2|TRBV5-1
TGCGCCAGCAGCTTGGCCGCCTATACGAACACCGGGGAGCTGTTTTTT
CASSLAAYTNTGELFF
>.|TRBD2|TRBJ2-3|TRBV2
TGTGCCAGCAGTGAAGGGGGCGGGAGGGCGACAGATACGCAGTATTTT
CASSEGGGRATDTQYF
>.|TRBD1|TRBJ2-7|TRBV6-5
TGTGCCAGCAGTTACTCTTGGGGACAGGGGTCCTCCGAGCAGTACTTC
CASSYSWGQGSSEQYF
>.|.|TRBJ1-3|TRBV19
TGTGCCAGTAGCACAACTGGGGCCCTATTTGGAAACACCATATATTTT
CASSTTGALFGNTIYF
>.|.|TRBJ2-7|TRBV6-2/TRBV6-3
TGTGCCAGCAGTTACTCCCGGGCGGGACTTACCTACGAGCAGTACTTC
CASSYSRAGLTYEQYF
>.|.|TRBJ1-1|TRBV18
TGTGCCAGCTCCCGACAGCCACCCAGCAGATTAAACACTGAAGCTTTCTTT
CASSRQPPSRLNTEAFF
>.|TRBD1|TRBJ1-5|TRBV27
TGTGCCAGCAGTTCAGGGGGCGGGGGTCAGCCCCAGCATTTT
CASSSGGGGQPQHF
>.|TRBD2|TRBJ2-1|TRBV11-3
TGTGCCAGCAGCTCCACCGGGACTAGATACAATGAGCAGTTCTTC
CASSSTGTRYNEQFF
>.|TRBD2|TRBJ2-3|TRBV5-5
TGTGCCAGCAGCGCCGGGACTAGCGGGGGGTTCGGCACAGATACGCAGTATTTT
CASSAGTSGGFGTDTQYF
>.|.|TRBJ1-5|TRBV14
TGTGCCAGCAGCCGAGACAGTAATCAGCCCCAGCATTTT
CASSRDSNQPQHF
>.|TRBD1|TRBJ1-1|TRBV18
TGTGCCAGCTCTTCCTCCCAGGGGGGAAACACTGAAGCTTTCTTT
CASSSSQGGNTEAFF
>.|.|TRBJ1-4|TRBV7-2
TGTGCCAGCAGTCGCAGAGGGGCCGGTGAAAAACTGTTTTTT
CASSRRGAGEKLFF
>.|.|TRBJ1-4|TRBV6-2/TRBV6-3
TGTGCCAGCAGTTCTCGGTTCCCGGCTGGGGGTAATGAAAAACTGTTTTTT
CASSSRFPAGGNEKLFF
>.|.|TRBJ1-6|TRBV10-2
TGCGCCAGCGCAGGACTAAATTCACCCCTCCACTTT
CASAGLNSPLHF
>.|.|TRBJ1-5|TRBV3-1/TRBV3-2
TGTGCCAGCAGCCAACGACAGCGCAATCAGCCCCAGCATTTT
CASSQRQRNQPQHF
>.|.|TRBJ1-3|TRBV29-1
TGCAGCGTCGCCCAAGACAGCTCTGGAAACACCATATATTTT
CSVAQDSSGNTIYF
>.|.|TRBJ1-2|TRBV7-9
TGTGCCAGCAGCTTAGAGGGTCGGGCCTATGGCTACACCTTC
CASSLEGRAYGYTF
>.|.|TRBJ1-6|TRBV2
TGTGCCAGCAGTGAAGCGCCCGACCGGAGCTCCTATAATTCACCCCTCCACTTT
CASSEAPDRSSYNSPLHF
>.|.|TRBJ2-3|TRBV9
TGTGCCAGCAGCGTAGAAGTTACAGATACGCAGTATTTT
CASSVEVTDTQYF
>once|.|TRBJ2-7|TRBV4-1
TGCGCCAGCAGCCAAGTTGCGGGGGCACGACACGAGCAGTACTTC
CASSQVAGARHEQYF
>.|.|TRBJ2-5|TRBV30
TGTGCCTGGAGCCTGAAATCGACCAAGAGGGAGACCCAGTACTTC
CAWSLKSTKRETQYF
>.|.|TRBJ1-3|TRBV5-1
TGCGCCAGCAGCTTGCGGGGCAGGACGGCGAGCTCTGGAAACACCATATATTTT
CASSLRGRTASSGNTIYF
>.|TRBD1|TRBJ1-4|TRBV2
TGTGCCAGCAGTCTAACAGGGGCTAATGAAAAACTGTTTTTT
CASSLTGANEKLFF
>.|TRBD1|TRBJ1-6|TRBV7-2
TGTGCCAGCAGCTTAGATGGACAGGTGGGATCACCCCTCCACTTT
CASSLDGQVGSPLHF
>.|TRBD1|TRBJ2-5|TRBV9
TGTGCCAGCAGTATCAGGGGGCGGGAGACCCAGTACTTC
CASSIRGRETQYF
>.|TRBD1|TRBJ1-2|TRBV19
TGTGCCAGTAGCCGGACAGGGAACTATGGCTACACCTTC
CASSRTGNYGYTF
>.|.|TRBJ1-3|TRBV6-1
TGTGCCAGCAGTGACATGAGCTCTGGAAACACCATATATTTT
CASSDMSSGNTIYF
>.|TRBD1|TRBJ1-4|TRBV7-2
TGTGCCAGCAGCTTATCACCGGGACAGGTTTGGGAAAAACTGTTTTTT
CASSLSPGQVWEKLFF
>.|.|TRBJ1-2|TRBV28
TGTGCCAGCAGTTTGCCCAGGGTCGCCTATGGCTACACCTTC
CASSLPRVAYGYTF
>.|TRBD2|TRBJ2-5|TRBV5-6
TGTGCCAGCAGCTTGTGGTACGGGGGGGAGACCCAGTACTTC
CASSLWYGGETQYF
>.|.|TRBJ1-6|TRBV18
TGTGCCAGCTCACCAGGAGGGGATAATTCACCCCTCCACTTT
CASSPGGDNSPLHF
>.|TRBD1|TRBJ1-6|TRBV28
TGTGCCAGCAGTCTGAACAGGGGGTCCTATAATTCACCCCTCCACTTT
CASSLNRGSYNSPLHF
>.|.|TRBJ1-1|TRBV6-5
TGTGCCAGCAGTTCCGGGACTACCCCGGAGGACACTGAAGCTTTCTTT
CASSSGTTPEDTEAFF
>.|TRBD2|TRBJ2-3|TRBV5-6
TGTGCCAGCAGCTCAGACCTTAGCGGGGGTCCCACAGATACGCAGTATTTT
CASSSDLSGGPTDTQYF
>.|TRBD1|TRBJ1-6|TRBV2
TGTGCCAGCACCGGGGGGGGGACAGCTAATTCACCCCTCCACTTT
CASTGGGTANSPLHF
>once|TRBD1|TRBJ2-1|TRBV5-1
TGCGCCAGCAGCCAAGGGACAGCCTACAATGAGCAGTTCTTC
CASSQGTAYNEQFF
>.|.|TRBJ2-7|TRBV5-8
TGTGCCAGCAGAAATCCAGGGTACCGAAGCTCCTACGAGCAGTACTTC
CASRNPGYRSSYEQYF
>.|TRBD2|TRBJ2-1|TRBV6-5
TGTGCCAGCAGCTACGGGACTAGCGGGGGGAGAGTGCAGTTCTTC
CASSYGTSGGRVQFF
>.|TRBD1|TRBJ1-1|TRBV9
TGTGCCAGCAGCGGGACAGGGGGTGAAATAGCGGAAGCTTTCTTT
CASSGTGGEIAEAFF